This TCR beta chain was recorded in a study of blood T cell repertoires in COVID-19 (TCRdb year 2020). In the study overall: The collaborator samples originated in the United States, Italy and Spain and spanned the acute and convalescent phases of COVID-19. Samples came from the ongoing ImmuneRACE study (first 160 participants) plus 1,254 subjects from 6 global collaborators. The prospective study material was composed of cDNA or gDNA derived from T cells, B-cell-depleted T cells, or PBMCs. HLA class I and class II types, where available, came from metadata supplied by the sample provider rather than from assay-based typing. The sample metadata nearly always contained a de-identified subject ID, COVID-19 status, age in years and sex. The repertoires were released in a freely available public database meant as a resource for research on the immune response to SARS-CoV-2. Subjects who had been exposed to COVID-19, were actively infected with it, or had recovered from it provided the deeply sampled blood TCRbeta repertoires that made up the dataset.

For CDR1 and CDR2, the germline V gene (reference sequence) lists LGHDT and YNNKEL. There are 17 amino acids in the CDR3, from cysteine to phenylalanine inclusive. Only the CDR3 region is kept as DNA, spanning 51 bases read in frame from base 1. V is trimmed back by 6 bases and J by 2 bases, and the junction contains 11 bases that no gene match accounts for. The collaborating institutions used their own protocols to collect whole blood in K2EDTA tubes. For TCRbeta analysis, collaborators shipped samples in one of three forms: frozen whole blood, isolated PBMCs, or DNA extracted from either of those sample types. Turning to this clone: This receptor's antigen is unknown. No base-level quality is on record; no much larger clone is a single base apart.

TCRbeta CDR3 regions were amplified from genomic DNA by means of the immunoSEQ Assay, a bias-controlled multiplex PCR. The paper's processing steps were these. Nucleated cell counts per sample were estimated from amplification of reference gene primers within the assay. To quantify the absolute abundance of each unique TCRbeta CDR3 rearrangement, sequence reads were collapsed and filtered. For each sample, productive Simpson clonality was calculated as the square root of Simpson's diversity index across productive rearrangements. The clones in this table, taken by TCRdb from immuneACCESS, are in-frame only. Not every clone is retained; where verified, under half of the shortfall comes from an unresolved V gene, and the cause of the rest is unknown. Clone size and V and J calls were adopted from that table, with D and trimming inferred from the DNA. This sample lists some 97,000 clones; about 91% were detected once. Around 5% of the sample belongs to the ten largest clones.

General study outcomes and caveats: The quantity of clinical and demographic metadata differed by source and by participant and was supplied without curation.

The rearranged segments are TRBV3-1 (or the pseudogene TRBV3-2) and TRBJ2-2, with 8 junctional bases fitting TRBD1. Source material: peripheral blood. The sequence was obtained from a human donor in a cohort sampled during active COVID-19. The nucleotide sequence is given as TGTGCCAGCAGAAGGGGTCCGGACAGGGACAACACCGGGGAGCTGTTTTTT. Protein translation: CASRRGPDRDNTGELFF.